Listed here is a single T cell receptor (beta chain). V dropped 2 bases and J dropped 6 bases, with 6 bases sitting between them. The CDR3 contains 12 residues. Germline V gives CDR1 MGHRA, CDR2 YSYEKL. Assay used: immunoSEQ multiplex PCR; TCRdb lists only in-frame clones, some missing. This table holds around 70,000 clones, approximately 90% found once. This sample was taken from a study of T cell responses to AZD1222 COVID-19 vaccine. The chain uses TRBV4-1 and TRBJ2-3; D unresolved. The material sequenced was peripheral blood, taken 28 days after the second AZD1222 dose. The TCR sequence derives from an adult who received the AZD1222 COVID-19 vaccine. For the CDR3, the DNA is TGCGCCAGCAGCCAAACACGGGATACGCAGTATTTT. This gives the protein CASSQTRDTQYF.